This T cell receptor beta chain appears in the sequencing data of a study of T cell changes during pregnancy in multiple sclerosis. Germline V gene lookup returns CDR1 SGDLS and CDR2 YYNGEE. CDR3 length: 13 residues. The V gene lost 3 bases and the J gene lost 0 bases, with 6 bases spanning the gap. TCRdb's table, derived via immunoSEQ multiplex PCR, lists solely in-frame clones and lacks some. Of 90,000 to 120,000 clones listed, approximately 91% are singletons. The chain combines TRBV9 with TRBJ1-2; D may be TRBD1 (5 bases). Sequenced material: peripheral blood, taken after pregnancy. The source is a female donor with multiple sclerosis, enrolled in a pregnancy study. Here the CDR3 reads CASSATANYGYTF. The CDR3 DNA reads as TGTGCCAGCAGCGCGACAGCTAACTATGGCTACACCTTC.